These T cell receptor beta chains were read from a single sample in a study of blood T cell repertoires in COVID-19. The table came from immunoSEQ multiplex PCR; TCRdb's copy has only in-frame clones and leaves some out. Of tens of thousands of clones listed, around 90% were seen once; the top ten hold about a fifth. The source material was peripheral blood. These receptors were obtained from a man over 45 with active COVID-19. Both conserved end residues are part of each CDR3. The D gene is left open where the match is weak. Clone size is not always given. Where it is, it says once, few, many or a class for expanded clones.

>-|TRBJ1-2|TRBV12-3/TRBV12-4|TRBD1
CASSLTGGYGYTF
TGTGCCAGCAGTCTTACAGGGGGCTATGGCTACACCTTC
>-|TRBJ1-2|TRBV3-1/TRBV3-2|-
CASSTDRLNYGYTF
TGTGCCAGCAGCACCGACAGGCTAAACTATGGCTACACCTTC
>few|TRBJ2-3|TRBV5-4|TRBD2
CASSYSGRPDTQYF
TGTGCCAGCAGCTATAGCGGGAGGCCAGATACGCAGTATTTT
>-|TRBJ2-7|TRBV3-1/TRBV3-2|-
CASSHLGYEQYF
TGTGCCAGCAGCCACCTAGGCTACGAGCAGTACTTC
>once|TRBJ1-1|TRBV7-2|-
CASSLVFLSEAFF
TGTGCCAGCAGCTTAGTTTTCCTCTCTGAAGCTTTCTTT
>-|TRBJ2-1|TRBV2|TRBD2
CASRSGTSGTGYNEQFF
TGTGCCAGCAGGAGTGGGACTAGCGGGACGGGCTACAATGAGCAGTTCTTC
>-|TRBJ2-7|TRBV11-3|TRBD2
CASSRLAGGRYEQYF
TGTGCCAGCAGCCGTCTAGCGGGAGGGCGATACGAGCAGTACTTC
>-|TRBJ1-5|TRBV7-9|-
CASSSRQHDQPQHF
TGTGCCAGCAGCTCCAGACAGCATGATCAGCCCCAGCATTTT
>-|TRBJ2-3|TRBV19|TRBD2
CASSGLAGGTDTQYF
TGTGCCAGTAGTGGACTAGCGGGAGGCACAGATACGCAGTATTTT
>-|TRBJ1-1|TRBV3-1/TRBV3-2|-
CASSPLGGDTEAFF
TGTGCCAGCAGCCCCCTTGGGGGGGACACTGAAGCTTTCTTT
>-|TRBJ2-7|TRBV29-1|TRBD2
CSVSAGGYDEQYF
TGCAGCGTGTCAGCGGGAGGTTACGACGAGCAGTACTTC
>-|TRBJ1-1|TRBV12-3/TRBV12-4|-
CASSLRGPEAFF
TGTGCCAGCAGTTTAAGAGGGCCTGAAGCTTTCTTT
>-|TRBJ1-5|TRBV5-1|-
CASSLGGGMEQPQHF
TGCGCCAGCAGCTTGGGCGGGGGTATGGAGCAGCCCCAGCATTTT
>-|TRBJ2-7|TRBV2|-
CASSATDSGYEQYF
TGTGCCAGCAGTGCTACGGACAGCGGATACGAGCAGTACTTC
>-|TRBJ2-5|TRBV12-3/TRBV12-4|-
CASSLRDGGDQYF
TGTGCCAGCAGTTTGAGGGACGGCGGGGACCAGTACTTC
>once|TRBJ1-3|TRBV18|-
CASSPLAATYSGNTIYF
TGTGCCAGCTCACCCCTAGCCGCGACCTACTCTGGAAACACCATATATTTT
>-|TRBJ2-3|TRBV25-1|TRBD2
CASSEPGTSGSDTQYF
TGTGCCAGCAGTGAACCAGGGACTAGCGGCTCAGATACGCAGTATTTT
>-|TRBJ2-5|TRBV4-2|-
CASSRTSGESWQETQYF
TGTGCCAGCAGCCGGACGTCTGGGGAGTCGTGGCAAGAGACCCAGTACTTC
>-|TRBJ2-7|TRBV27|TRBD2
CASSPRLAGRYEQYF
TGTGCCAGCAGCCCCCGACTAGCGGGACGCTACGAGCAGTACTTC
>once|TRBJ2-2|TRBV4-1|TRBD1
CASSQVLGQGKTGELFF
TGCGCCAGCAGCCAAGTACTGGGACAGGGAAAAACCGGGGAGCTGTTTTTT